The rows below give T cell receptor beta chains drawn from one sample of a study of cytomegalovirus exposure and HLA in healthy donors. This table comes from immunoSEQ multiplex PCR, and its TCRdb copy is limited to in-frame clones, with some not included. This table has about 99,000 clones, approximately 64% appearing once. The source material was PBMCs. The receptors shown here come from a woman between 45 and 65 years old in good health and CMV-seronegative. CDR3s include the opening cysteine and the closing phenylalanine or tryptophan. The D gene is left open where the match is weak. Some rows mark clone size as missing; the rest say once, few, many or name a class of expanded clone.

d_call | j_call | clone_size | v_call | cdr3_nt | cdr3_aa
. | TRBJ2-2 | . | TRBV7-7 | TGTGCCAGCAGCCCCCAGGCACCCCCGAACACCGGGGAGCTGTTTTTT | CASSPQAPPNTGELFF
TRBD2 | TRBJ2-3 | . | TRBV7-2 | TGTGCCAGCAGCTTAGCTAGCGGGGGGGGAAATACGCAGTATTTT | CASSLASGGGNTQYF
. | TRBJ2-3 | . | TRBV30 | TGTGCCTGGAGTCGGTGGCCAGGGAGCACAGATACGCAGTATTTT | CAWSRWPGSTDTQYF
TRBD2 | TRBJ2-3 | . | TRBV15 | TGTGCCACCAGCCCTCGGGTTAGCGGGATCTTAGATACGCAGTATTTT | CATSPRVSGILDTQYF
TRBD1 | TRBJ2-7 | . | TRBV7-8 | TGTGCCAGCAGCAGAGGACAGGGCCAGGACGAGCAGTACTTC | CASSRGQGQDEQYF
. | TRBJ2-7 | . | TRBV19 | TGTGCCAGTCAGAAAAGGGGGACGGTAACCTACGAGCAGTACTTC | CASQKRGTVTYEQYF
TRBD1 | TRBJ2-3 | . | TRBV9 | TGTGCCAGCAGCGCCGGGACAGGGAGCACAGATGGCACAGATACGCAGTATTTT | CASSAGTGSTDGTDTQYF
TRBD1 | TRBJ2-2 | . | TRBV5-4 | TGTGCCGGCAGCTTGGCAGGGACAGGGGACACCGGGGAGCTGTTTTTT | CAGSLAGTGDTGELFF
TRBD1 | TRBJ1-2 | few | TRBV19 | TGTGCCAGTAGCACGGGACAGGGGGCTGGCGGCTACACCTTC | CASSTGQGAGGYTF
TRBD1 | TRBJ1-4 | few | TRBV4-3 | TGCGCCAGCAGCCAAGCCCAGGACAGGGGGAATGAAAAACTGTTTTTT | CASSQAQDRGNEKLFF
. | TRBJ2-3 | few | TRBV7-3 | TGTGCCAGCAGCTCCGGACTTACCGGCACAGATACGCAGTATTTT | CASSSGLTGTDTQYF
. | TRBJ2-5 | . | TRBV15 | TGTGCCACCAGCAGAGCAAAGGCAGGGCGGGGAGAAGAGACCCAGTACTTC | CATSRAKAGRGEETQYF
. | TRBJ1-5 | . | TRBV18 | TGTGCCAGCTCACCGACAGCTTCCAAGTATCAGCCCCAGCATTTT | CASSPTASKYQPQHF
TRBD1 | TRBJ1-1 | . | TRBV2 | TGTGCCAGAAGGGGACAGGGTAACACTGAAGCTTTCTTT | CARRGQGNTEAFF
TRBD1 | TRBJ1-6 | once | TRBV5-4 | TGTGCCAGCAGCGTTGGACCGGACAGGGGTGGTTCACCCCTCCACTTT | CASSVGPDRGGSPLHF
. | TRBJ2-3 | . | TRBV7-9 | TGTGCCAGCCTGACGATAAAGGGGCGCGGTACGCAGTATTTT | CASLTIKGRGTQYF
. | TRBJ2-5 | . | TRBV7-2 | TGTGCCAGCAGACCGTCAGGGGCCAAAGAGACCCAGTACTTC | CASRPSGAKETQYF
TRBD1 | TRBJ2-3 | . | TRBV9 | TGTGCCAGCAGCGTAGAGGGACAGGGGAGGTTTATATTTGGTAGCACAGATACGCAGTATTTT | CASSVEGQGRFIFGSTDTQYF
. | TRBJ2-1 | . | TRBV18 | TGTGCCAGCTCACCACCCCAGGCGACGGTTTATGAGCAGTTCTTC | CASSPPQATVYEQFF
. | TRBJ2-2 | . | TRBV6-4 | TGTGCCAGCAGGCAAGACTCGGTATCCGGGGAGCTGTTTTTT | CASRQDSVSGELFF
. | TRBJ2-2 | . | TRBV10-3 | TGTGCCATCAGCTCGGGGGAAACCGGGGAGCTGTTTTTT | CAISSGETGELFF
. | TRBJ2-7 | few | TRBV7-8 | TGTGCCAGCAGCCCCCTCAGGGTTCTCTACGAGCAGTACTTC | CASSPLRVLYEQYF
. | TRBJ2-1 | . | TRBV18 | TGTGCCAGCTCACCCTGGGCCAATGAGCAGTTCTTC | CASSPWANEQFF
TRBD1 | TRBJ1-2 | . | TRBV29-1 | TGCAGCGTGGACAGGAGTACAGGCTATGGCTACACCTTC | CSVDRSTGYGYTF
. | TRBJ1-4 | . | TRBV6-5 | TGTGCCAGCAGTTTGGCCCGCGGAGAAAAACTGTTTTTT | CASSLARGEKLFF
. | TRBJ1-1 | few | TRBV5-5 | TGTGCCAGCAGCCTGACCCGGCCCCAGGATGAAGCTTTCTTT | CASSLTRPQDEAFF
. | TRBJ2-1 | . | TRBV5-1 | TGCGCCAGCAGCCCCAGAGGGCCCTACAATGAGCAGTTCTTC | CASSPRGPYNEQFF
. | TRBJ1-5 | . | TRBV5-8 | TGTGCCAGCAGCTTTGGGGGCCACAATCAGCCCCAGCATTTT | CASSFGGHNQPQHF
. | TRBJ1-1 | . | TRBV19 | TGTGCCAGCCTGCGGGGGGGGCCCCTGAACACTGAAGCTTTCTTT | CASLRGGPLNTEAFF
TRBD1 | TRBJ2-5 | . | TRBV29-1 | TGCAGCGTTGATCGGGACAGGGGGCCGGAGACCCAGTACTTC | CSVDRDRGPETQYF
TRBD1 | TRBJ1-2 | once | TRBV6-1 | TGTGCCAGCAGTGAAGCGAACAGGGGTAATGGCTACACCTTC | CASSEANRGNGYTF
. | TRBJ1-4 | . | TRBV6-1 | TGTGCCAGCAGTGAATGGGGGGGCAGGGAGAATGAAAAACTGTTTTTT | CASSEWGGRENEKLFF
. | TRBJ2-1 | . | TRBV11-2 | TGTGCCAGCAGCTTAGCAGGGATACATGAGCAGTTCTTC | CASSLAGIHEQFF
. | TRBJ1-1 | . | TRBV15 | TGTGCCACCAGCGGTAGATCCGAGCCTGAAGCTTTCTTT | CATSGRSEPEAFF
TRBD1 | TRBJ2-7 | few | TRBV4-2 | TGTGCCAGCAGCCAATTGGGGGACAGGGTCTACGAGCAGTACTTC | CASSQLGDRVYEQYF
. | TRBJ2-3 | . | TRBV5-1 | TGCGCCAGCTCCCTCGATGGGGGCGGTAGCACAGATACGCAGTATTTT | CASSLDGGGSTDTQYF
. | TRBJ2-4 | . | TRBV5-4 | TGTGCCAGCAGCTTGGCAGGGGCGGGAGTCATTCAGTACTTC | CASSLAGAGVIQYF
TRBD1 | TRBJ1-1 | . | TRBV19 | TGTGCCAGTAGTATGAGGCAGGGGGCAACTGAAGCTTTCTTT | CASSMRQGATEAFF
. | TRBJ1-1 | few | TRBV5-1 | TGCGCCAGCAGCCCTAGCACAGGGATGAACACTGAAGCTTTCTTT | CASSPSTGMNTEAFF
TRBD1 | TRBJ1-4 | few | TRBV18 | TGTGCCAGCTCACCACGGGACAGGGAGAAGGTTGAAAAACTGTTTTTT | CASSPRDREKVEKLFF
. | TRBJ2-7 | . | TRBV9 | TGTGCCAGCAGCGTAGATGGCGGGTACTCCTACGAGCAGTACTTC | CASSVDGGYSYEQYF
. | TRBJ1-2 | . | TRBV7-9 | TGTGCCAGCAGCTTATTTAGTCTCCGCGGCTACACCTTC | CASSLFSLRGYTF